This T cell receptor beta chain was profiled in a study of blood T cells in healthy people across ages. Whole-study results and caveats: Naive T cell percentage strongly correlated with TCR beta diversity.

A J-beta primer mix and a sample-barcoded 5' primer were used in a second PCR of about 7 to 12 cycles. Via MiXCR, TCRdb re-called the 5' RACE reads, giving one row per CDR3 protein. The sample holds about 730,000 distinct CDR3 sequences, approximately 43% seen once. The CDR3 is 14 amino acids. Trimming shortened V by 5 bases and J by 7 bases, and 15 bases separated the two germline ends. Germline CDR1 MNHEY, CDR2 SVGAGI. On this clonotype itself: Its antigen is unidentified.

The specimen was blood. This TCR derives from an older woman in good health. The V call is TRBV6-5, the J call TRBJ2-1; perhaps TRBD2 as D (5 bases). The CDR3 protein is CASSKHVGDNEQFF. The CDR3, as DNA: TGTGCCAGCAGTAAACACGTCGGGGATAATGAGCAGTTCTTC.